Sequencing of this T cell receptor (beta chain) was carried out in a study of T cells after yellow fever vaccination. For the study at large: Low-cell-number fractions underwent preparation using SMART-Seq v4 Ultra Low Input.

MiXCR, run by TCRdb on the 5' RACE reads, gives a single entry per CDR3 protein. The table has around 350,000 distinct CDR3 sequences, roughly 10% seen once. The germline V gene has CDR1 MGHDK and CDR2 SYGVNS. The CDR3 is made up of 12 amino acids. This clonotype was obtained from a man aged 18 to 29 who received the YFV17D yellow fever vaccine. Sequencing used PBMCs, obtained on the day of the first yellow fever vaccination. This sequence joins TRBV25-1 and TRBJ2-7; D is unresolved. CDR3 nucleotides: TGTGCGACGGCGCAGGAGCCCTACGAGCAGTACGTC. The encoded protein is CATAQEPYEQYV.